This T cell receptor (beta chain) was retrieved from a study of blood T cell repertoires in COVID-19. Study-wide background: PBMCs, B-cell-depleted T cells, or T cells were the source of the cDNA or gDNA that made up the material.

Sequenced by immunoSEQ multiplex PCR; TCRdb stores in-frame clones only, minus some. The sample has roughly 96,000 clones; about 80% are singletons. Germline V gene data show CDR1 as SGHNT and CDR2 as YYREEE (reference sequence). Trimming removed 3 bases at V and 5 bases at J, with 20 bases between. CDR3 length: 16 amino acids. The receptor was derived from a man aged 55 to 70 with acute or convalescent COVID-19. The chain couples TRBV5-4 to TRBJ2-5, with D maybe TRBD2 (6 bases). The material sequenced was peripheral blood. Written as DNA, the CDR3 is TGTGCCAGCAGCTGGGGGGTTAGTTTTCGGATGGAGACCCAGTACTTC. It encodes CASSWGVSFRMETQYF.